The clone carrying this TCR beta chain has ten or more counts. The antigen remains undetermined. The record originates from a study of spatial heterogeneity in lung cancer. General study results and limits: Intratumoral expanded alpha and beta TCR counts were found to track tumor mutation counts.

Every cDNA TCR molecule received its own unique molecular identifier. TCRdb reanalysed the 5' RACE reads using MiXCR and keeps one entry per CDR3 protein. The sample contains more than 7,500 distinct CDR3 sequences, roughly 5.5% of which appear only once. Regarding time point: sample taken at primary tumor resection. The cohort: about 79 early-stage, untreated non-small cell lung cancer patients. The V and J ends lost 3 bases and 3 bases respectively, with 8 bases between them. The germline V gene has CDR1 SEHNR and CDR2 FQNEAQ (reference sequence). The length of the CDR3 is 13 residues. Sequencing was performed on lung tumor tissue, taken at surgery. The chain recombines TRBV7-9 with TRBJ2-5, with unresolved D. This sequence was found in a female donor with early-stage non-small cell lung cancer. CDR3 region: CASSFFRKETQYF. The DNA of the CDR3 is TGTGCCAGCAGCTTTTTTCGAAAAGAGACCCAGTACTTC.